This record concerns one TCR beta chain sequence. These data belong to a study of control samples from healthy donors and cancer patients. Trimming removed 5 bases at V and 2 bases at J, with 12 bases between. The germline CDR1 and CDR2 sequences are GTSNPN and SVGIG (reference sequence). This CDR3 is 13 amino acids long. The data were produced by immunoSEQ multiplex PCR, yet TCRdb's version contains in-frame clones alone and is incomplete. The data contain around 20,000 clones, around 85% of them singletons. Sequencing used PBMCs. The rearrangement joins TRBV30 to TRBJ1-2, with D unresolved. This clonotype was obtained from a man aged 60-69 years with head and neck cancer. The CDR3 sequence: CAWGRGTNYGYTF. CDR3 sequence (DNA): TGTGCCTGGGGCAGAGGAACCAACTATGGCTACACCTTC.